Each of the 10 T cell receptor beta chains below was sequenced from the same sample in a study of CD8 T cells in ankylosing spondylitis. From the 5' RACE reads, TCRdb called clonotypes with MiXCR, one entry per CDR3 protein. The table records some 30,000 distinct CDR3 sequences, 12% to 15% of them present only once. Sequencing was performed on blood. All receptors derive from a male donor with ankylosing spondylitis or in good health (not recorded which).

This chain links TRBV7-3 with TRBJ2-5; the match to TRBD1 covers 9 bases. This CDR3 spans 16 amino acids. CDR1 and CDR2 (germline): SGHTA, FQGTGA. Unmatched junction bases numbered 6, after V lost 2 bases and J lost 2 bases. The CDR3 sequence is CASSLGPGQGQETQYF. CDR3 in DNA: TGTGCCAGCAGCTTAGGACCGGGACAGGGACAAGAGACCCAGTACTTC.

The V and J genes are TRBV29-1 and TRBJ2-6, with D perhaps assigned TRBD1 or TRBD2 (5 bases each). CDR1 and CDR2 (germline): SQVTM, ANQGSEA. Trimming left V 0 bases short and J 0 bases short, with 6 bases between. The CDR3 is made up of 15 amino acids. CDR3 sequence reads: CSVEDGGSGANVLTF. CDR3 nucleotides: TGCAGCGTTGAAGATGGGGGCTCTGGGGCCAACGTCCTGACTTTC.

The chain couples TRBV7-9 to TRBJ1-4, with D uncertain. Germline CDR1 reads SEHNR; CDR2 reads FQNEAQ (reference sequence). This CDR3 comprises 15 residues. Trimming shortened V by 5 bases and J by 0 bases, and 10 bases separated the two germline ends. The CDR3 sequence: CASSLSGATNEKLFF. CDR3 coding DNA: TGTGCCAGCAGCCTCTCGGGTGCAACTAATGAAAAACTGTTTTTT. The full variable domain, completed using reference TRBV7-9 and TRBJ1-4, is DTGVSQNPRHKITKRGQNVTFRCDPISEHNRLYWYRQTLGQGPEFLTYFQNEAQLEKSRLLSDRFSAERPKGSFSTLEIQRTEQGDSAMYLCASSLSGATNEKLFFGSGTQLSVL.

This clonotype is classed as medium-sized. The V gene is TRBV7-9, the J gene TRBJ2-3; 12 bases are shared with TRBD2. V lost 1 base, J lost 0 bases, and 5 bases stayed unmatched. In germline, CDR1 is SEHNR, CDR2 FQNEAQ (reference sequence). The CDR3 runs 18 residues. The CDR3 protein is CASSLGLAGVSSTDTQYF. CDR3 nucleotides: TGTGCCAGCAGCTTAGGACTAGCGGGAGTTTCTAGCACAGATACGCAGTATTTT. Together with reference TRBV7-9 and TRBJ2-3, the CDR3 gives the full variable domain: DTGVSQNPRHKITKRGQNVTFRCDPISEHNRLYWYRQTLGQGPEFLTYFQNEAQLEKSRLLSDRFSAERPKGSFSTLEIQRTEQGDSAMYLCASSLGLAGVSSTDTQYFGPGTRLTVL.

This chain links TRBV7-9 with TRBJ2-2, with TRBD1 identical over 7 bases. V lost 7 bases to trimming and J lost 1 base; unmatched junction nucleotides: 9. The germline gives CDR1 SEHNR, CDR2 FQNEAQ (reference sequence). The CDR3 is 16 residues long. The DNA for the CDR3 is TGTGCCAGCAAGGGGGCAACGACAGGGAACACCGGGGAGCTGTTTTTT. Translated: CASKGATTGNTGELFF.

This clonotype turned up a few times. The chain combines TRBV28 with TRBJ2-1; 12 bases fit TRBD1. V shed 5 bases, J shed 6 bases, and the junction held 8 bases outside the gene matches. The CDR3 is made up of 16 amino acids. Germline CDR1 reads MDHEN; CDR2 reads SYDVKM. CDR3 loop: CASSLPGTGGINEQFF. CDR3 DNA: TGTGCCAGCAGTCTCCCCGGGACAGGGGGCATCAATGAGCAGTTCTTC.

This clonotype was picked up a small number of times. This chain uses TRBV28 with TRBJ2-1; no clear D gene. This CDR3 spans 11 amino acids. Deletions cut 2 bases from V and 9 bases from J, with 5 bases between. Per germline, CDR1 MDHEN and CDR2 SYDVKM. The CDR3 loop reads CASSLTGEQFF. The CDR3, as DNA: TGTGCCAGCAGTTTAACCGGTGAGCAGTTCTTC. Complete variable domain (other parts from reference TRBV28 and TRBJ2-1): DVKVTQSSRYLVKRTGEKVFLECVQDMDHENMFWYRQDPGLGLRLIYFSYDVKMKEKGDIPEGYSVSREKKERFSLILESASTNQTSMYLCASSLTGEQFFGPGTRLTVL.

The V call is TRBV5-1, the J call TRBJ2-1; maybe TRBD2 (7 bases). The CDR3 totals 15 residues. Germline lookup yields CDR1 SGHRS and CDR2 YFSETQ. Trimming removed 0 bases at V and 1 base at J, with 8 bases between. As DNA, the CDR3 is TGCGCCAGCAGCTTGGAGGGGGGGTCCTACAATGAGCAGTTCTTC. This gives the protein CASSLEGGSYNEQFF.

The CDR3 protein is CASSQGRMNTGELFF. The CDR3 bases are TGCGCCAGCAGCCAAGGGAGGATGAACACCGGGGAGCTGTTTTTT. The chain uses TRBV4-3 and TRBJ2-2, with a weak D call TRBD2 (5 bases). This CDR3 is 15 amino acids long. The ends were cut back, 1 base at V and 1 base at J, with 7 bases in the middle. Per germline, CDR1 LGHNA and CDR2 YSLEER.

This clonotype has just a few counts. The junction and the germline gene differ at one end; a read error may be behind it. The chain has TRBV3-1 and TRBJ2-5; no clear D. CDR1 and CDR2 (germline): LGHDT, YNNKEL (reference sequence). The CDR3 has 14 amino acids. Here the CDR3 reads CASRQGPGQETQYF. Written as DNA, the CDR3 is TGTGCCAGCAGACAAGGTCCAGGACAAGAGACCCAGTACTTC.